The 10 T cell receptor beta chains given below trace back to one sample, sequenced in a study of shared clonotypes between healthy human individuals. Profiled with immunoSEQ multiplex PCR; TCRdb holds only in-frame clones, not every one. The sample has under 2.5 million clones, 85% to 95% seen once. The sequencing input was naive CD4+ T cells from PBMCs. Subset here: CD45RA+ positively selected. Source of these receptors: a man younger than 30 in good health. Some clones in this sample may be carry-over from other donors' samples.

The chain couples TRBV7-9 to TRBJ2-1; 11 bases line up with TRBD2. This CDR3 comprises 15 residues. Germline CDR1 SEHNR, CDR2 FQNEAQ (reference sequence). With 7 bases clipped from V and 6 bases from J, the junction kept 8 bases outside the gene matches. The DNA for the CDR3 is TGTGCCAGCAAAACAGTAGCGGGAGGGGGCAATGAGCAGTTCTTC. This sequence encodes CASKTVAGGGNEQFF.

V is TRBV2 and J is TRBJ2-1, with D unclear. The germline V gene has CDR1 SNHLY and CDR2 FYNNEI. This CDR3 region has 14 residues. V shed 1 base and J shed 12 bases, with 16 bases lying between them. In DNA form, the CDR3 reads TGTGCCAGCAGTGAAGAGTGGGTGACCATGTGGCAGTTCTTC. It yields the protein CASSEEWVTMWQFF. The full variable domain, rest sourced from reference TRBV2 and TRBJ2-1, is EPEVTQTPSHQVTQMGQEVILRCVPISNHLYFYWYRQILGQKVEFLVSFYNNEISEKSEIFDDQFSVERPDGSNFTLKIRSTKLEDSAMYFCASSEEWVTMWQFFGPGTRLTVL.

V is TRBV5-4 and J is TRBJ2-5, with D possibly TRBD1 on 7 matching bases. This CDR3 contains 14 residues. Trimming cost V 7 bases and J 1 base, with 14 bases left between them. Germline V gives CDR1 SGHNT, CDR2 YYREEE (reference sequence). CDR3 bases: TGTGCCAGCGGCGGGACAGTCCGCCAAGAGACCCAGTACTTC. The encoded protein is CASGGTVRQETQYF.

The rearrangement links TRBV29-1 to TRBJ1-1; 7 bases fit TRBD1. Germline CDR1 reads SQVTM; CDR2 reads ANQGSEA. This CDR3 spans 14 amino acids. V gave up 6 bases and J gave up 2 bases; unmatched junction bases: 9. CDR3 residues: CSVRWTGLNTEAFF. CDR3 coding DNA: TGCAGCGTCAGATGGACAGGATTAAACACTGAAGCTTTCTTT.

This rearrangement joins TRBV6-1 to TRBJ1-5, with 7 bases lining up with TRBD1. Per germline, CDR1 MNHNS and CDR2 SASEGT. Trimming removed 10 bases from V and 8 bases from J; junction bases left unmatched: 8. CDR3 size: 12 residues. CDR3 protein: CATSRGLEPQHF. DNA of the CDR3: TGTGCCACAAGCAGGGGGTTGGAGCCCCAGCATTTT.

The chain carries TRBV28 and TRBJ1-2, with D perhaps matching TRBD1 (5 bases). Germline lookup yields CDR1 MDHEN and CDR2 SYDVKM. V was pared by 6 bases and J by 8 bases, with 22 bases between. CDR3 length: 15 residues. The DNA of the CDR3 is TGTGCCAGCAGCGCCGAAGATAAAACCTGGGGGGGCTACACCTTC. This translates into CASSAEDKTWGGYTF.

This chain uses TRBV29-1 with TRBJ2-3; D is possibly TRBD2 (7 bases). The CDR3 loop spans 14 amino acids. Trimming cost V 6 bases and J 5 bases, with 18 bases left between them. CDR1 is SQVTM, CDR2 ANQGSEA, per germline. CDR3 protein: CSVRRARGGDTQYF. CDR3 sequence (DNA): TGCAGCGTCAGGAGGGCTAGGGGGGGAGATACGCAGTATTTT.

The chain is built from TRBV25-1 and TRBJ2-2, with 9 bases lining up with TRBD1. The CDR3 extends over 15 amino acids. Trimming cost V 5 bases and J 6 bases; bases outside gene matches: 7. Germline V lookup: CDR1 MGHDK, CDR2 SYGVNS. CDR3 region: CASSTGGFDSGELFF. The CDR3 DNA follows: TGTGCCAGCAGTACAGGGGGCTTCGATTCCGGGGAGCTGTTTTTT.

About this clone: Other DNA variants within this sample encode the same CDR3. This chain links TRBV6-5 with TRBJ1-2; D is uncertain. The CDR3 runs to 13 residues. Per germline, CDR1 MNHEY and CDR2 SVGAGI. Trimming pared 2 bases from V and 2 bases from J, leaving 6 bases between. The CDR3 is CASSYRENYGYTF. The CDR3 region has the DNA TGTGCCAGCAGTTACAGGGAGAACTATGGCTACACCTTC.

The rearrangement links TRBV7-9 to TRBJ2-2, with D perhaps TRBD2 (6 bases). This CDR3 has 13 amino acids. The germline CDR1 and CDR2 sequences are SEHNR and FQNEAQ (reference sequence). Trimming took 4 bases from V and 5 from J, leaving 8 bases between them. The CDR3 loop is CASSSSGTGELFF. The CDR3 region has the DNA TGTGCCAGCAGCTCGAGCGGGACCGGGGAGCTGTTTTTT.